Listed below are T cell receptor beta chains from one sample, sequenced in a study of tumor-infiltrating lymphocytes in primary liver carcinoma. TCRdb processed the multiplex PCR reads anew with MiXCR; each CDR3 protein has one entry. This table has 310,000 or so distinct CDR3 sequences, around 60% appearing once. The specimen sequenced was peripheral blood. The receptors originated from a man aged 35 to 55 with primary liver carcinoma and hepatitis B virus infection. Both conserved end residues are part of each CDR3. D genes are given only for firm matches. Clone size is stated in some rows and not others, as once, few, many or a class when expanded.

-	TRBV4-2	-	TRBJ2-4	CTSSRTTGEENIQYF	TGTACCAGCAGCCGAACCACGGGGGAGGAAAACATTCAGTACTTC
-	TRBV11-2	-	TRBJ2-7	CASSSVGSSSSYEQCF	TGTGCCAGCAGCTCAGTTGGCTCTTCAAGCTCCTACGAGCAGTGCTTC
-	TRBV29-1	TRBD1	TRBJ1-2	CSATETGPPNYDYTF	TGCAGCGCGACCGAGACAGGGCCCCCTAACTATGACTACACCTTC
-	TRBV10-3	TRBD2	TRBJ2-1	CATSDPGLAGEGNEQFF	TGTGCCACCAGTGACCCGGGACTAGCGGGAGAAGGCAATGAGCAGTTCTTC
once	TRBV18	-	TRBJ2-1	CASSPPLGETSSYNEQFF	TGTGCCAGCTCACCACCTTTAGGGGAAACGAGCTCCTACAATGAGCAGTTCTTC
-	TRBV12-3/TRBV12-4	TRBD2	TRBJ2-1	CASHSGRYNEQFF	TGTGCTAGTCATAGCGGGCGGTACAATGAGCAGTTCTTC
-	TRBV11-2	-	TRBJ2-2	CASALDRNTGGLFF	TGTGCCTCCGCCTTGGACAGAAACACCGGGGGCCTGTTTTTT
-	TRBV11-2	-	TRBJ2-7	CASSSGMVEQYF	TGTGCCAGCAGCTCAGGCATGGTAGAACAGTACTTC
many	TRBV14	-	TRBJ1-2	CASSQEGQGNYGYTF	TGTGCCAGCAGCCAAGAAGGGCAGGGGAACTATGGCTACACCTTC
-	TRBV6-5	-	TRBJ1-6	CASTLEGDGNSPLHF	TGTGCCAGCACCCTCGAGGGGGATGGTAATTCACCCCTCCACTTT
-	TRBV11-1	-	TRBJ2-1	CPNSAHRRQLGEQFF	TGTCCCAACAGCGCTCACAGGAGACAATTGGGTGAGCAGTTCTTC
many	TRBV6-6	TRBD2	TRBJ2-7	CASSYDPSRGSSYEQYF	TGTGCCAGCAGTTACGACCCCTCGCGGGGGTCCTCCTACGAGCAGTACTTC
-	TRBV11-2	TRBD1	TRBJ2-5	CASSSRTGLQEIQYF	TGTGCCAGCAGCTCGCGGACAGGCCTGCAAGAGATCCAGTACTTC
-	TRBV11-1	-	TRBJ2-1	CASSLRGRASYNEEFF	TGTGCAAGCAGCTTACGGGGCAGGGCCTCCTACAATGAGGAGTTCTTC
once	TRBV25-1	TRBD2	TRBJ2-1	CASRKPGLIDNEQFF	TGTGCCAGTAGGAAACCGGGACTAATCGACAATGAGCAGTTCTTC
-	TRBV29-1	TRBD2	TRBJ2-4	CSLGTRNLAKSIQYF	TGCAGCCTCGGGACTAGGAATTTAGCCAAAAGCATTCAGTACTTC
-	TRBV11-2	-	TRBJ2-3	CASGRSTGTQYF	TGTGCCTCCGGGCGGTCCACAGGTACACAGTATTTT
-	TRBV6-1	-	TRBJ2-3	CASREDGPQYF	TGTGCCAGCAGGGAGGATGGGCCCCAGTATTTT
-	TRBV4-1	TRBD1	TRBJ1-5	CASSQVWDSNQPQHF	TGCGCCAGCAGCCAAGTTTGGGACAGTAATCAGCCCCAGCATTTT
many	TRBV12-3/TRBV12-4	TRBD1	TRBJ2-2	CASREGTGGTGELFF	TGTGCCAGCAGGGAAGGGACAGGGGGCACCGGGGAGCTGTTTTTT
once	TRBV5-6	TRBD2	TRBJ2-2	CASSWGLAGGTGEMFF	TGTGCCAGCAGCTGGGGACTAGCGGGGGGCACCGGGGAGATGTTTTTT
few	TRBV6-5	-	TRBJ1-4	CASSYRGYEKLFF	TGTGCCAGCAGTTACAGGGGGTACGAAAAACTGTTTTTT
many	TRBV6-5	-	TRBJ2-2	CASSYEGPNTGELFF	TGTGCCAGCAGTTACGAGGGGCCGAACACCGGGGAGCTGTTTTTT
many	TRBV12-3/TRBV12-4	TRBD1	TRBJ1-2	CASSPGGGNYGYTF	TGTGCCAGCAGCCCAGGGGGGGGAAACTATGGCTACACCTTC
-	TRBV28	-	TRBJ1-2	CASSSPREDYTF	TGTGCCAGCAGTTCCCCGAGGGAGGACTACACCTTC
-	TRBV10-1	TRBD2	TRBJ2-3	CASSDSTGTRVHTQYF	TGCGCCAGCAGTGATTCCACCGGGACTAGAGTACATACGCAGTATTTT
-	TRBV11-2	-	TRBJ2-7	CASSTGTCGWYERYF	TGTGCCAGCAGCACCGGGACTTGCGGGTGGTACGAGCGGTACTTC
-	TRBV11-2	TRBD2	TRBJ2-1	CISSPPRLAPYNEQFF	TGTATCAGCAGCCCACCTCGACTAGCCCCTTACAATGAGCAGTTCTTC
many	TRBV11-2	-	TRBJ2-5	CASSPRGDTSTQYF	TGTGCCAGCAGCCCACGGGGGGACACGTCGACCCAGTACTTC
-	TRBV4-1	-	TRBJ2-1	CANSQGGLAGGPYRNEQFF	TGCGCCAACAGCCAAGGAGGTCTAGCTGGAGGGCCGTATCGGAATGAGCAGTTCTTC
many	TRBV14	-	TRBJ2-7	CASSQLQGSNYEQYF	TGTGCCAGCAGCCAGCTACAGGGCTCGAACTACGAGCAGTACTTC
-	TRBV6-5	-	TRBJ2-7	CASSRAGEYYVQYF	TGTGCCAGCAGTCGGGCCGGAGAGTACTACGTGCAGTACTTC
-	TRBV10-2	-	TRBJ2-7	CASKGTGTSYEQYF	TGCGCCAGCAAAGGGACGGGGACCTCCTACGAACAGTACTTC
-	TRBV24-1	-	TRBJ2-1	CATSDLASPSKQFF	TGTGCCACCAGTGATTTGGCGAGCCCTAGTAAGCAGTTCTTC
-	TRBV30	-	TRBJ2-2	CACSVGAGELFF	TGTGCCTGTAGTGTGGGGGCCGGGGAGCTGTTTTTT
few	TRBV4-1	TRBD1	TRBJ2-1	CASTQGDRSYNEQFF	TGCGCCAGCACCCAGGGGGACAGAAGCTACAATGAGCAGTTCTTC